Sequencing of this T cell receptor (beta chain) was carried out in a study of technical replicates of blood from several donors. Clones were sequenced by immunoSEQ multiplex PCR, and TCRdb holds only the in-frame ones, with some missing. The sample includes around 60,000 clones, nearly 95% of them seen just once. The V end lost 5 bases, the J end lost 3 bases, and 10 bases lay between the germline ends. The CDR3 loop spans 14 amino acids. Germline loops: CDR1 PRHDT, CDR2 FYEKMQ (reference sequence). Sequenced input: PBMCs. J is TRBJ1-4 and V is TRBV13; possible D gene TRBD1, 5 bases. The TCR originated in a human donor in good health. Some clones in this sample may be carry-over from other donors' samples. The CDR3 region is CASSPQGANEKLFF. The CDR3 region has the DNA TGTGCCAGCAGCCCGCAGGGTGCTAATGAAAAACTGTTTTTT.